This T cell receptor (beta chain) was found in a study of cytomegalovirus exposure and HLA in healthy donors. Study conclusions and caveats: There were about 160 TCR beta chains listed as cytomegalovirus-associated.

Germline-derived CDR1 and CDR2 are SGHRS and YFSETQ. The CDR3 runs 14 residues. Trimming took 0 bases from V and 6 from J, leaving 12 bases between them. PCR was performed using 60 Vbeta and 13 Jbeta primers. Method: immunoSEQ multiplex PCR; TCRdb's copy keeps in-frame clones and lacks some. This sample has 90,000 to 140,000 clones, with about 80% found just once. In regard to this clone: Its antigen is currently unknown.

The chain employs TRBV5-1 and TRBJ1-1, with D maybe TRBD1 (5 bases). The sequencing sample was made of PBMCs. The clonotype was recovered from a young man in good health and CMV-seronegative. The CDR3, as DNA: TGCGCCAGCAGCTTGGAGTCAGGAGGGGCTGAAGCTTTCTTT. This codes for CASSLESGGAEAFF.